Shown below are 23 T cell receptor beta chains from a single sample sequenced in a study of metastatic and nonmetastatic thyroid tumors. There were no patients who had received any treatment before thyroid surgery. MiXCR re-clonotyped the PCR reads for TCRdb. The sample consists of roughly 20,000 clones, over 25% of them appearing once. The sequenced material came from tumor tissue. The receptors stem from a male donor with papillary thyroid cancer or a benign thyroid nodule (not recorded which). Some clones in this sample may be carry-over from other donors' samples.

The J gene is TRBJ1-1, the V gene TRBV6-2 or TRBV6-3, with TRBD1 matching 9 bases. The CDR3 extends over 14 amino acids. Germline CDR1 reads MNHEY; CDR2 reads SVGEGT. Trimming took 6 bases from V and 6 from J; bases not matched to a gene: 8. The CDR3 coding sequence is TGTGCCAGCAGAAAGACAGGGGGAAGGGCTGAAGCTTTCTTT. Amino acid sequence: CASRKTGGRAEAFF.

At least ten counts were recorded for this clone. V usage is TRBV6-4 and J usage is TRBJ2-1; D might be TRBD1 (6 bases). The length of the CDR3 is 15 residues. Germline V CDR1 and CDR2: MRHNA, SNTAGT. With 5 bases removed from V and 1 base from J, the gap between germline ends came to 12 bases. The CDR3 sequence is CASSQGTESYNEQFF. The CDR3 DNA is TGTGCCAGCAGTCAGGGGACGGAGTCCTACAATGAGCAGTTCTTC.

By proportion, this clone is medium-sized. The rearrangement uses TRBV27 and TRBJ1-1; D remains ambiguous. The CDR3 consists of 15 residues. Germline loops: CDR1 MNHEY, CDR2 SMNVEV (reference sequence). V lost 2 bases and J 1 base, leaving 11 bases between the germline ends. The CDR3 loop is CASSLGPSGNTEAFF. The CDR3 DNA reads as TGTGCCAGCAGTTTAGGACCCTCGGGGAACACTGAAGCTTTCTTT.

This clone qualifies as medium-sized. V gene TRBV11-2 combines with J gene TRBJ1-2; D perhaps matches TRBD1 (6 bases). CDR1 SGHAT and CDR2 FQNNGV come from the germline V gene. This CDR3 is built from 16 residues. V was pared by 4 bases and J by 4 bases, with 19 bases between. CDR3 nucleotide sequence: TGTGCCAGCAGCTCAGGGGATCCCTCAATAGGCTATGGCTACACCTTC. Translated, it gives CASSSGDPSIGYGYTF. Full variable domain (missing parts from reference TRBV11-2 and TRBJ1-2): EAGVAQSPRYKIIEKRQSVAFWCNPISGHATLYWYQQILGQGPKLLIQFQNNGVVDDSQLPKDRFSAERLKGVDSTLKIQPAKLEDSAVYLCASSSGDPSIGYGYTFGSGTRLTVV.

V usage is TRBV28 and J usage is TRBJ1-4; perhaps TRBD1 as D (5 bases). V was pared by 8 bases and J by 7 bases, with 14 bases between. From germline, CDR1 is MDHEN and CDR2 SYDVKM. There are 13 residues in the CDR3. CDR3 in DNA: TGTGCCAGCGGGGGTGGGTCGGGTGAAAAACTGTTTTTT. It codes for CASGGGSGEKLFF.

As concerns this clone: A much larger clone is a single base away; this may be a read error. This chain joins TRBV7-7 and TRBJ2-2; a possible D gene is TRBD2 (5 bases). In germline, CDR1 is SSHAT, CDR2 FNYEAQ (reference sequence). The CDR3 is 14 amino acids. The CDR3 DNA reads TGTGCTAGCAGCTTCGGGCGAAACACCGGGGATCTGTTTTTT. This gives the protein CASSFGRNTGDLFF.

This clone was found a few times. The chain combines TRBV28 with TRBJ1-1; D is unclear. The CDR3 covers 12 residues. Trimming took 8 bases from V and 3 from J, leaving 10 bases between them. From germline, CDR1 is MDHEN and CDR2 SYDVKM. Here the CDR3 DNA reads TGTGCCAGCCGACGCCCCCACACTGAAGCTTTCTTT. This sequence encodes CASRRPHTEAFF.

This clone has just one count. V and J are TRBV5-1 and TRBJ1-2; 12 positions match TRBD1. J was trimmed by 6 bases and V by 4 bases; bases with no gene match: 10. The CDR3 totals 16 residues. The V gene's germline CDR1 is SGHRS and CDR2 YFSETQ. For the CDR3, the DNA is TGCGCCAGCAGCCCGGGGACAGGGGGCGCGCTGGATGGCTACACCTTC. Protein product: CASSPGTGGALDGYTF. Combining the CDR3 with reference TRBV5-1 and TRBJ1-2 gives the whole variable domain KAGVTQTPRYLIKTRGQQVTLSCSPISGHRSVSWYQQTPGQGLQFLFEYFSETQRNKGNFPGRFSGRQFSNSRSEMNVSTLELGDSALYLCASSPGTGGALDGYTFGSGTRLTVV.

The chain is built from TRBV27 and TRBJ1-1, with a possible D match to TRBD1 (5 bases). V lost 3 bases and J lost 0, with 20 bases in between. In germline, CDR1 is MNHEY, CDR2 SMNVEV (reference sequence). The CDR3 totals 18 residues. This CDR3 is CASSFQIPSGLLNTEAFF. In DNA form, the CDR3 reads TGTGCCAGCAGTTTCCAGATCCCCTCAGGGTTATTGAACACTGAAGCTTTCTTT.

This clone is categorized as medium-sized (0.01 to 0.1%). CDR3 region: CASSLSQTYSNQPQHF. The CDR3 DNA reads as TGTGCCAGCAGTTTGTCTCAGACTTATAGCAATCAGCCCCAGCATTTT. The V gene is TRBV27, the J gene TRBJ1-5; D is unclear. This CDR3 region has 16 residues. V lost 3 bases to trimming and J lost 0 bases, with 12 bases between them. Germline CDR1 is MNHEY and CDR2 is SMNVEV (reference sequence).

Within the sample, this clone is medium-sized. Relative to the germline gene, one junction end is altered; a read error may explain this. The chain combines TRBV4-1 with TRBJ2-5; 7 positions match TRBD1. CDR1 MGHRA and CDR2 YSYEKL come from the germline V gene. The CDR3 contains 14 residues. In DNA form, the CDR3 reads TGCGCCAACAGCCCAACAGGGGTACAAGAGACCCAGTACTTC. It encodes CANSPTGVQETQYF.

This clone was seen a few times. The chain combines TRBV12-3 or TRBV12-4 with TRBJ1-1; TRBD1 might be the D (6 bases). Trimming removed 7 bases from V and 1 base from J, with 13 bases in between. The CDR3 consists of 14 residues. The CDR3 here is CASTLGHQNTEAFF. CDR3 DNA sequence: TGTGCCAGCACCCTGGGACACCAGAACACTGAAGCTTTCTTT.

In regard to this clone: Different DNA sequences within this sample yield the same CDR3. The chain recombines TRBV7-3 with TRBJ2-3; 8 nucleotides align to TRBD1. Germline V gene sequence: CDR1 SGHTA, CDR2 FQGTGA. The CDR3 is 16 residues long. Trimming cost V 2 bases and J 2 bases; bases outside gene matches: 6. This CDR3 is CASSLAPGGNTDTQYF. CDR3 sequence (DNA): TGTGCCAGCAGCTTAGCCCCAGGGGGCAACACAGATACGCAGTATTTT.

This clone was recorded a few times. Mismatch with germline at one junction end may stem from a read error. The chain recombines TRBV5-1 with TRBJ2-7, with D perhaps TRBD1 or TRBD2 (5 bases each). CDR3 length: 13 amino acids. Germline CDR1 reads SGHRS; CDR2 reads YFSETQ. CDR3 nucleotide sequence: TGCGTCAGCAGCTTGGTTTTCGGGGACGATCAGTACTTC. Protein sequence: CVSSLVFGDDQYF.

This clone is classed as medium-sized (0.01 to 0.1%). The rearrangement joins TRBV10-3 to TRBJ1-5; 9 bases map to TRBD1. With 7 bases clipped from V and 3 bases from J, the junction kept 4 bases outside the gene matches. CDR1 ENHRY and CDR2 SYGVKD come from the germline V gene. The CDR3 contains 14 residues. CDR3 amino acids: CAIKGQGNNQPQHF. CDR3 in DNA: TGTGCCATCAAGGGACAGGGTAACAATCAGCCCCAGCATTTT.

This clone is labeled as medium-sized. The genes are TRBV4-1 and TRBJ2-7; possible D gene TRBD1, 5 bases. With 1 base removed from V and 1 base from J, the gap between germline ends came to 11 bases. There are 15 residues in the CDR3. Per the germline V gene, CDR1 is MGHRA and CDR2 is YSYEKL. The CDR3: CASSQGQGQSYEQYF. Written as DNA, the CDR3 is TGCGCCAGCAGCCAAGGGCAGGGCCAATCCTACGAGCAGTACTTC.

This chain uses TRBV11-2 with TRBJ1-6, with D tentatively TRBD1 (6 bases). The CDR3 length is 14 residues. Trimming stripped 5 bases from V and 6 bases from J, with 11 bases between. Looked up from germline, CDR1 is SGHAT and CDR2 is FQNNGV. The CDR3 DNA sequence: TGTGCCAGCAGCACGGGACACCTTAATTCACCCCTCCACTTT. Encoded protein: CASSTGHLNSPLHF. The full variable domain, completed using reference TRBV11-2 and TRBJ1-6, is EAGVAQSPRYKIIEKRQSVAFWCNPISGHATLYWYQQILGQGPKLLIQFQNNGVVDDSQLPKDRFSAERLKGVDSTLKIQPAKLEDSAVYLCASSTGHLNSPLHFGNGTRLTVT.

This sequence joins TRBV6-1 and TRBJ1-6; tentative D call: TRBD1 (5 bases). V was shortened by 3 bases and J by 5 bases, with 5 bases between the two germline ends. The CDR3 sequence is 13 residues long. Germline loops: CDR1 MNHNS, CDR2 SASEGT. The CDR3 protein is CASSDRDNSPLHF. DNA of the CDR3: TGTGCCAGCAGTGACAGGGATAATTCACCCCTCCACTTT.

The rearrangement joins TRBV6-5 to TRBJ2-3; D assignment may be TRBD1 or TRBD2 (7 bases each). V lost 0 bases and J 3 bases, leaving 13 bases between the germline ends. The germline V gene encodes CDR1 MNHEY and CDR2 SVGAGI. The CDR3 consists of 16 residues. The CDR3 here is CASSYSTGEGTDTQYF. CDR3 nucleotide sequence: TGTGCCAGCAGTTACTCAACAGGGGAGGGAACAGATACGCAGTATTTT.

The CDR3 bases are TGCGCCAGCAATCGCGGCAGGGGAGCTGCCGAGCAGTACTTC. Residues: CASNRGRGAAEQYF. V usage is TRBV4-3 and J usage is TRBJ2-7, with TRBD1 as a possible D gene (6 bases). Trimming took off 7 bases at V and 6 bases at J, with 19 bases between the two ends. Germline assignment: CDR1 LGHNA and CDR2 YSLEER. The CDR3 loop spans 14 amino acids.

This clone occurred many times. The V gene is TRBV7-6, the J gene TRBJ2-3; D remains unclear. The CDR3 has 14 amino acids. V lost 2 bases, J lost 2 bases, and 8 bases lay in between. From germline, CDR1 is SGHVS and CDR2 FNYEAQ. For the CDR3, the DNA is TGTGCCAGCAGCTTACTCGAGTCCACAGATACGCAGTATTTT. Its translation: CASSLLESTDTQYF.

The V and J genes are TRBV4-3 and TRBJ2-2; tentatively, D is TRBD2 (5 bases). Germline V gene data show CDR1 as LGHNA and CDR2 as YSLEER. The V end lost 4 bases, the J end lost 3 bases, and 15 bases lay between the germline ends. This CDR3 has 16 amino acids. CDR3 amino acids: CASSRTRSQDTGELFF. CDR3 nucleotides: TGCGCCAGCAGCCGAACTAGGTCCCAGGACACCGGGGAGCTGTTTTTT.

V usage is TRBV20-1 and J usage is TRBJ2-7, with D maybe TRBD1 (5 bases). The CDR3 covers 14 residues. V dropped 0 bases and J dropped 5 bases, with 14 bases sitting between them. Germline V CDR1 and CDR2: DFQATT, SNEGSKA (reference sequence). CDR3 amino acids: CSARDLRQFDEQYF. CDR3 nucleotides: TGCAGTGCTAGAGATCTAAGACAGTTCGACGAGCAGTACTTC.